Below, 18 T cell receptor beta chains from the same sample are listed, as sequenced in a study of STAT3 mutations in large granular lymphocyte leukemia. These receptors lack a known antigen. Study-level results: At least one immunodominant TCR beta clonotype appeared in every T-cell large granular lymphocyte leukemia patient.

TCRdb keeps only in-frame clones here, not all; method: immunoSEQ multiplex PCR. Of 17,000 or so clones listed, roughly four fifths are singletons. Sample: peripheral blood mononuclear cells. The receptors stem from a man aged 50 or older with T-cell large granular lymphocyte leukemia. Some clones in this sample may be carry-over from other donors' samples.

The table lists this clone with a few counts. The V and J genes are TRBV5-1 and TRBJ1-2; TRBD1 might be the D (6 bases). Trimming took off 0 bases at V and 8 bases at J, with 11 bases between the two ends. This CDR3 spans 13 amino acids. CDR1 is SGHRS and CDR2 is YFSETQ in the germline V gene. The chain's CDR3 is CASSLEGGWGYTF. CDR3 DNA sequence: TGCGCCAGCAGCTTGGAAGGGGGTTGGGGCTACACCTTC. Using reference TRBV5-1 and TRBJ1-2 for the parts outside the CDR3, the full variable domain is KAGVTQTPRYLIKTRGQQVTLSCSPISGHRSVSWYQQTPGQGLQFLFEYFSETQRNKGNFPGRFSGRQFSNSRSEMNVSTLELGDSALYLCASSLEGGWGYTFGSGTRLTVV.

The genes are TRBV7-9 and TRBJ2-5; TRBD2 might be the D (6 bases). Per germline, CDR1 SEHNR and CDR2 FQNEAQ (reference sequence). There are 13 residues in the CDR3. The ends were cut back, 5 bases at V and 5 bases at J, with 12 bases in the middle. CDR3 nucleotides: TGTGCCAGCAGCCGGGCGGCGGGGGAGACCCAGTACTTC. Translation: CASSRAAGETQYF.

The chain has TRBV7-2 and TRBJ2-5; TRBD2 aligns across 8 bases. Losses at the gene ends were 4 bases for V and 1 base for J; bases not matched to a gene: 5. Germline assignment: CDR1 SGHTA and CDR2 FQGNSA. This CDR3 contains 15 residues. The CDR3 region has the DNA TGTGCCAGCAGCTATACTAGCGGTCCCCAAGAGACCCAGTACTTC. Amino acids: CASSYTSGPQETQYF.

V usage is TRBV5-6 and J usage is TRBJ2-7; 9 nucleotides match TRBD2. The CDR3 loop spans 14 amino acids. CDR1 and CDR2 from the germline V gene are SGHDT and YYEEEE. Trimming cost V 6 bases and J 5 bases; bases outside gene matches: 9. The CDR3 DNA reads as TGTGCCAGCACCGGAGCGGGAGGCGGCGACGAGCAGTACTTC. This sequence encodes CASTGAGGGDEQYF. The full variable domain, in which reference TRBV5-6 and TRBJ2-7 provide the parts outside the CDR3, is DAGVTQSPTHLIKTRGQQVTLRCSPKSGHDTVSWYQQALGQGPQFIFQYYEEEERQRGNFPDRFSGHQFPNYSSELNVNALLLGDSALYLCASTGAGGGDEQYFGPGTRLTVT.

The V gene is TRBV7-9, the J gene TRBJ1-5, with TRBD1 matching over 9 bases. CDR3 length: 18 residues. Germline V gene sequence: CDR1 SEHNR, CDR2 FQNEAQ (reference sequence). Trimming removed 5 bases from V and 0 bases from J; junction bases left unmatched: 11. CDR3 bases: TGTGCCAGCAGCATCGGGACAGGGACGGGGTATAGCAATCAGCCCCAGCATTTT. Its protein product is CASSIGTGTGYSNQPQHF.

The chain couples TRBV7-9 to TRBJ2-7; 9 bases line up with TRBD1. Germline trimming cut 3 bases from V and 7 bases from J; bases unmatched to any gene: 16. The CDR3 sequence is 17 residues long. Germline CDR1 and CDR2: SEHNR and FQNEAQ (reference sequence). CDR3 DNA: TGTGCCAGCAGCTTTTCCCATAGCCGGGACAGGGTAAGGGAGCAGTACTTC. Its protein is CASSFSHSRDRVREQYF.

In DNA, the CDR3 is TGCGCCAGCAGCCAGGAGACTAGCGGGAGTAGGCATACGCAGTATTTT. It encodes CASSQETSGSRHTQYF. The J gene is TRBJ2-3, the V gene TRBV4-1, with TRBD2 matching over 12 bases. Unmatched junction bases numbered 8, after V lost 3 bases and J lost 7 bases. This CDR3 is 16 amino acids long. CDR1 is MGHRA and CDR2 is YSYEKL in the germline V gene.

The chain combines TRBV7-9 with TRBJ2-1; possibly TRBD1 for D (6 bases). The CDR3 consists of 15 residues. Germline assignment: CDR1 SEHNR and CDR2 FQNEAQ (reference sequence). Trimming pared 6 bases from V and 2 bases from J, leaving 14 bases between. As DNA, the CDR3 is TGTGCCAGCAGTCCGGTGGGGGCCACCTACAATGAGCAGTTCTTC. As protein: CASSPVGATYNEQFF.

This clone was counted once. The J gene is TRBJ2-1, the V gene TRBV5-1; perhaps TRBD1 as D (5 bases). Germline CDR1 and CDR2: SGHRS and YFSETQ. V dropped 4 bases and J dropped 0 bases, with 11 bases sitting between them. The length of the CDR3 is 15 residues. The CDR3 DNA is TGCGCCAGCAGCCTTACAGGTAGCTCCTACAATGAGCAGTTCTTC. Translation gives CASSLTGSSYNEQFF.

The gene calls are TRBV6-1 and TRBJ2-7; 12 bases line up with TRBD1. Germline lookup yields CDR1 MNHNS and CDR2 SASEGT. The CDR3 length is 15 residues. J was trimmed by 4 bases and V by 4 bases; bases with no gene match: 5. DNA of the CDR3: TGTGCCAGCAGTGGGGGGACAGGGGGCACTTACGAGCAGTACTTC. Amino acids: CASSGGTGGTYEQYF.

The chain recombines TRBV2 with TRBJ1-2; no definite D call. This CDR3 has 15 amino acids. Trimming took 6 bases from V and 1 from J, leaving 15 bases between them. In germline, CDR1 is SNHLY, CDR2 FYNNEI. CDR3 region: CASRRTEVINYGYTF. The CDR3 DNA reads TGTGCCAGCAGAAGGACGGAAGTGATTAACTATGGCTACACCTTC.

This chain joins TRBV28 and TRBJ1-4, with 10 bases matching TRBD1. From germline, CDR1 is MDHEN and CDR2 SYDVKM. This CDR3 is 14 amino acids long. The ends lost 2 bases at V and 10 bases at J; junction bases unmatched: 4. The CDR3, as DNA: TGTGCCAGCAGTTTACGGACAGGGGGAGGAAAACTGTTTTTT. Encoded protein: CASSLRTGGGKLFF.

V usage is TRBV9 and J usage is TRBJ2-7; D gene ambiguous. Germline CDR1 is SGDLS and CDR2 is YYNGEE. This CDR3 spans 14 amino acids. With 4 bases removed from V and 5 bases from J, the gap between germline ends came to 16 bases. DNA for the CDR3: TGTGCCAGCAGCCGGTTCCTAACGGCCGACGAGCAGTACTTC. The encoded protein is CASSRFLTADEQYF. Full variable domain (missing parts from reference TRBV9 and TRBJ2-7): DSGVTQTPKHLITATGQRVTLRCSPRSGDLSVYWYQQSLDQGLQFLIQYYNGEERAKGNILERFSAQQFPDLHSELNLSSLELGDSALYFCASSRFLTADEQYFGPGTRLTVT.

This clone came up once. The rearrangement joins TRBV6-1 to TRBJ1-1; 7 bases are shared with TRBD1. The CDR3 runs 14 residues. V lost 4 bases, J lost 1 base, and 3 bases stayed unmatched. Germline assignment: CDR1 MNHNS and CDR2 SASEGT. The CDR3 sequence is CASSAGQPNTEAFF. In DNA, the CDR3 is TGTGCCAGCAGTGCGGGACAGCCGAACACTGAAGCTTTCTTT.

The CDR3 here is CASRGQGYEKLFF. The CDR3, as DNA: TGTGCCAGCAGAGGACAGGGGTATGAAAAACTGTTTTTT. The rearrangement links TRBV11-2 to TRBJ1-4; 9 bases line up with TRBD1. This CDR3 region has 13 residues. V was pared by 6 bases and J by 6 bases, with 2 bases of the junction left unmatched. Germline V lookup: CDR1 SGHAT, CDR2 FQNNGV.

By share, this clone counts as medium-sized. V and J are TRBV5-1 and TRBJ1-6; TRBD1 is a possible D gene (5 bases). CDR3 length: 14 residues. Germline-derived CDR1 and CDR2 are SGHRS and YFSETQ. Trimming pared 4 bases from V and 8 bases from J, leaving 13 bases between. The CDR3 loop is CASSPGPEDSPLHF. As DNA, the CDR3 is TGCGCCAGCAGCCCGGGACCGGAGGATTCACCCCTCCACTTT.

This clone has a single count. The gene calls are TRBV12-5 and TRBJ2-5; 8 bases are a match to TRBD2. Germline V gene data show CDR1 as LGHNT and CDR2 as FRNRAP. With V trimmed by 3 bases and J by 5 bases, 5 bases remained unmatched. This CDR3 is 14 amino acids long. CDR3 loop: CASGFTGGVETQYF. Written as DNA, the CDR3 is TGTGCTAGTGGTTTCACGGGAGGGGTGGAGACCCAGTACTTC.

V gene TRBV10-2 combines with J gene TRBJ2-5, with TRBD2 identical over 12 bases. V lost 10 bases and J lost 3; bases outside the gene matches: 9. This CDR3 contains 15 residues. CDR1 is WSHSY and CDR2 is SAAADI in the germline V gene. The CDR3 sequence is CATWSSGRAKETQYF. The CDR3 region has the DNA TGCGCCACCTGGTCTAGCGGGAGGGCCAAAGAGACCCAGTACTTC.